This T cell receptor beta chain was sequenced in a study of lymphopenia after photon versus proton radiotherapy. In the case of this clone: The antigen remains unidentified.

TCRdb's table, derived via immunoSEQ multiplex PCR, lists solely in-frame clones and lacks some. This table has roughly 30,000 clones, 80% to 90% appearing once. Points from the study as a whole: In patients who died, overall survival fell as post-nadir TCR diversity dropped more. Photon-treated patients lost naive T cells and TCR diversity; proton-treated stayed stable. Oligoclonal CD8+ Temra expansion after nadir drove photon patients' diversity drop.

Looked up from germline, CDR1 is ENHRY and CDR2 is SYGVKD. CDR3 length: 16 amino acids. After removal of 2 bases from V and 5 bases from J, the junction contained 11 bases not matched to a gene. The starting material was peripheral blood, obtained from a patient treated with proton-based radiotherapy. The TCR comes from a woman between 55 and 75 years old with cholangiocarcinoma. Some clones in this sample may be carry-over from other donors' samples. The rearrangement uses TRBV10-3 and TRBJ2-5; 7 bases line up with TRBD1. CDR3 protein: CAISEGTGVLGETQYF. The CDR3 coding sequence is TGTGCCATCAGTGAGGGAACAGGGGTGTTAGGGGAGACCCAGTACTTC.